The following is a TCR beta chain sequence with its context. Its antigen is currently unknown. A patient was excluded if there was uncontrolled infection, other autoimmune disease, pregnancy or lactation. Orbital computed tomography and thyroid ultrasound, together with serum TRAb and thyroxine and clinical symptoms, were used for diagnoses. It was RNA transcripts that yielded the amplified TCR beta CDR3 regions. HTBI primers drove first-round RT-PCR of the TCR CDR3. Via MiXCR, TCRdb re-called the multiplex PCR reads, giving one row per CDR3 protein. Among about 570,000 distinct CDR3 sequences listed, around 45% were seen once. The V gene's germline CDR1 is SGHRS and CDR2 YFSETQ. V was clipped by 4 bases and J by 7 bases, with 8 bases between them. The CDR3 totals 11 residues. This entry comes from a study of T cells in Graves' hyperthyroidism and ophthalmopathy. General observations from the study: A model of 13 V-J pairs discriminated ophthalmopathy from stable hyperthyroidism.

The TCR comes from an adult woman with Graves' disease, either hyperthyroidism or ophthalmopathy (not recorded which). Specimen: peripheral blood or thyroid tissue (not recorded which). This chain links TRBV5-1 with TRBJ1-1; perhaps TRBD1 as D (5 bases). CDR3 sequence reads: CASSLGHEAFF. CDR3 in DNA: TGCGCCAGCAGCCTCGGACATGAAGCTTTCTTT.